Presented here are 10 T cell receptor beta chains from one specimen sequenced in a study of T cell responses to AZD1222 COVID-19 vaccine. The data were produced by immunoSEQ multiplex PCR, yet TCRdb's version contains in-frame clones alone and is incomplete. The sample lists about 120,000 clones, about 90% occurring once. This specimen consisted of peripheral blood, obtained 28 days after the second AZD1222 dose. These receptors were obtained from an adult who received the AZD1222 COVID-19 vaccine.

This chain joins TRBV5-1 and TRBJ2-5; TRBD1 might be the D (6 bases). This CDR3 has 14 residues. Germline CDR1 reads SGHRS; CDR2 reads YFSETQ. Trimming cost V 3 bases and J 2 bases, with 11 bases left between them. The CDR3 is CASSSGHLQETQYF. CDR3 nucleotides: TGCGCCAGCAGCTCGGGACACCTACAAGAGACCCAGTACTTC.

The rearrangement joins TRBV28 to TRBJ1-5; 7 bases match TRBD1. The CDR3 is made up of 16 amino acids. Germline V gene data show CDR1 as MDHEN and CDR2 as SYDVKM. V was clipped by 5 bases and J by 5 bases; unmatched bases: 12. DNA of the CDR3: TGTGCCAGCAGTGGAATCAGGGGGAGGGTCGATCAGCCCCAGCATTTT. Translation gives CASSGIRGRVDQPQHF.

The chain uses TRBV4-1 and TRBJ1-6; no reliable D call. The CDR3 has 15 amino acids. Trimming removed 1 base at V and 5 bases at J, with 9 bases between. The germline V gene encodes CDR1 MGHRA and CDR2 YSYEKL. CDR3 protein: CASSQVNLNNSPLHF. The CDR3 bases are TGCGCCAGCAGCCAAGTAAATCTGAATAATTCACCCCTCCACTTT.

The CDR3 DNA reads TGTGCCACCAGTGATTTGCCCTACCCCGAGCAGTACTTC. Protein product: CATSDLPYPEQYF. V gene TRBV24-1 combines with J gene TRBJ2-7; D is unresolved. The CDR3 is made up of 13 amino acids. From germline, CDR1 is KGHDR and CDR2 SFDVKD. V gave up 0 bases and J gave up 6 bases, with 8 bases separating them.

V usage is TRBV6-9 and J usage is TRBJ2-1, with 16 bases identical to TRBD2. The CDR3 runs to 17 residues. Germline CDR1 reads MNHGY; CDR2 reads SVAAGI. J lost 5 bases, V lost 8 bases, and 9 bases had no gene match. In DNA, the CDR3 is TGTGCCAGCTGGGGGACTAGCGGGAGGGAGGGGCACAATGAGCAGTTCTTC. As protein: CASWGTSGREGHNEQFF.

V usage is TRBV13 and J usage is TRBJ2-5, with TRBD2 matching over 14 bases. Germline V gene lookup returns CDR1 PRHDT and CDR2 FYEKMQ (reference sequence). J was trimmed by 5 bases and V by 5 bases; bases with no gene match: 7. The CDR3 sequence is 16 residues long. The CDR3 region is CASSLRLAGGTETQYF. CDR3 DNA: TGTGCCAGCAGCCTCAGACTAGCGGGGGGGACCGAGACCCAGTACTTC.

CDR3: CASSLSGGATYNEQFF. As DNA, the CDR3 is TGTGCCAGCAGCCTTAGCGGGGGGGCTACCTACAATGAGCAGTTCTTC. V and J are TRBV3-1 (or the pseudogene TRBV3-2) and TRBJ2-1; TRBD2 matches at 11 bases. Germline-derived CDR1 and CDR2 are LGHDT and YNNKEL (reference sequence). The CDR3 consists of 16 residues. Trimming at V came to 4 bases and at J to 2 bases, leaving 4 bases not matched to a gene.

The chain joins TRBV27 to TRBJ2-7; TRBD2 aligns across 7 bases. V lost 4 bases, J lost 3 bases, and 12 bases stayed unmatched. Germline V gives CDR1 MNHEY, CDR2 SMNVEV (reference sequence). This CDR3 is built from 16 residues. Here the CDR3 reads CASSSGGKILGYEQYF. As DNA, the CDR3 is TGTGCCAGCAGTTCGGGGGGAAAGATATTGGGCTACGAGCAGTACTTC.

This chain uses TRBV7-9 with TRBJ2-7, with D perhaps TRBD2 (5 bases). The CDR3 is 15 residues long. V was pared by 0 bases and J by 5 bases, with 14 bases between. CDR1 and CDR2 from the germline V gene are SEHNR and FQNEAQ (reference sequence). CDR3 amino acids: CASSLAVASYHEQYF. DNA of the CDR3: TGTGCCAGCAGCTTAGCTGTGGCTAGCTACCACGAGCAGTACTTC.

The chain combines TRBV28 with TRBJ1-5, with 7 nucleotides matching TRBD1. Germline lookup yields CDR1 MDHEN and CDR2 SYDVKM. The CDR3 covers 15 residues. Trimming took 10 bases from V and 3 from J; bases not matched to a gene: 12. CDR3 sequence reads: CATLQGLGNNQPQHF. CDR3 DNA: TGTGCCACGCTACAGGGGCTGGGAAACAATCAGCCCCAGCATTTT.